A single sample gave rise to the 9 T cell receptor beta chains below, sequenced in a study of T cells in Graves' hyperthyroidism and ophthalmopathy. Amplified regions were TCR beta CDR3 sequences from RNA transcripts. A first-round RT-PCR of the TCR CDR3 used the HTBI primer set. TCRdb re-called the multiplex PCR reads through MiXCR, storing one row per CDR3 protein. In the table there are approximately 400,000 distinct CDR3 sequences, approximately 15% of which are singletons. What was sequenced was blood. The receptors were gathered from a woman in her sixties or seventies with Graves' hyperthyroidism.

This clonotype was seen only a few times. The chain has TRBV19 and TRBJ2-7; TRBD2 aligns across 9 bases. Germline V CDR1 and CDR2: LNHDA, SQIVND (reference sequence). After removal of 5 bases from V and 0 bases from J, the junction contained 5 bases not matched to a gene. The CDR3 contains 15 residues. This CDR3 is CASSVTSGGSYEQYF. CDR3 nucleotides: TGTGCCAGTAGTGTGACTAGCGGAGGCTCCTACGAGCAGTACTTC.

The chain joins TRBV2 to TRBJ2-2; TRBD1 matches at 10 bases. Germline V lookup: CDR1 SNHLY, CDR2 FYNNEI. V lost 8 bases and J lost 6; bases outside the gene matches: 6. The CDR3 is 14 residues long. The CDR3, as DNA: TGTGCCAGCTACCGGGACAGGGGCGCCGGGGAGCTGTTTTTT. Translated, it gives CASYRDRGAGELFF.

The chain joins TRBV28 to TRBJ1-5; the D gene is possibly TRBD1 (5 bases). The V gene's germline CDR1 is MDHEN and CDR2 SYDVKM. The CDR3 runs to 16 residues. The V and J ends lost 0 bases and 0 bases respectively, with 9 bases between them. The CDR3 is CASSLWGVRSNQPQHF. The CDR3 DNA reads TGTGCCAGCAGTTTATGGGGGGTTCGTAGCAATCAGCCCCAGCATTTT.

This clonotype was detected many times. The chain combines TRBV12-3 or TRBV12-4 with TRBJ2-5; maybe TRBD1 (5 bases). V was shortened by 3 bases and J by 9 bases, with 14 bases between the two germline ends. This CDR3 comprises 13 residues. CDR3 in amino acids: CASSLDTQRAQYF. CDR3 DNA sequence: TGTGCCAGCAGTTTGGACACACAGCGCGCCCAGTACTTC.

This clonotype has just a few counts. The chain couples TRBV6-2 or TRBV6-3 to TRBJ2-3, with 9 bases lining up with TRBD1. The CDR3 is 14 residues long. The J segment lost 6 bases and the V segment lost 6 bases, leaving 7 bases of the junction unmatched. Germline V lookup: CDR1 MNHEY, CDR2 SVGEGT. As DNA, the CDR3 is TGTGCCAGCAGGGGGACAGGGTCCCCGGATACGCAGTATTTT. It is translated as CASRGTGSPDTQYF.

CDR3 protein: CSVVGTGGLAGGGTQYF. DNA of the CDR3: TGCAGCGTTGTCGGGACAGGAGGACTAGCGGGAGGGGGGACCCAGTACTTC. This chain joins TRBV29-1 and TRBJ2-5, with TRBD2 matching 15 bases. There are 17 residues in the CDR3. Germline V gives CDR1 SQVTM, CDR2 ANQGSEA. The trim removed 4 bases at V and 7 bases at J, leaving 13 bases unmatched.

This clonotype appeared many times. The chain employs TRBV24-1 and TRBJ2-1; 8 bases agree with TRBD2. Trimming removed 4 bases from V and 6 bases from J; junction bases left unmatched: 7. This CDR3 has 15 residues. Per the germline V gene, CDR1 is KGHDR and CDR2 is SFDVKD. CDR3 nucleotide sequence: TGTGCCACCAGTGAGGCGGGACTAGACTCCAATGAGCAGTTCTTC. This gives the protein CATSEAGLDSNEQFF.

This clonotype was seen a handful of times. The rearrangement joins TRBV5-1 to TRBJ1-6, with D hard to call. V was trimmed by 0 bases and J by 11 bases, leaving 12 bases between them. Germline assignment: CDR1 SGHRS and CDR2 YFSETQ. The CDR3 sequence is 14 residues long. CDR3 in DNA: TGCGCCAGCAGCTTGGGAGGTCCCGGCACACCCCTCCACTTT. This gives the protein CASSLGGPGTPLHF.

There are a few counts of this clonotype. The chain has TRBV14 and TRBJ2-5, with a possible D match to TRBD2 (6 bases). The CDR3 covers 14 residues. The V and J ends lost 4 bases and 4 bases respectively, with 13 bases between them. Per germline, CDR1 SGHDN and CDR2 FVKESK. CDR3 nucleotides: TGTGCCAGCAGCCGAAGGGGAGGCGGAGAGACCCAGTACTTC. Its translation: CASSRRGGGETQYF.